The 6 T cell receptor beta chains below all came from one sample that was sequenced in a study of a mutant IDH1 vaccine in newly diagnosed glioma. Their target antigens are unknown. Time point denoted: week 47, end of study. With topical imiquimod, each dose of the vaccine consisted of 300 ug of mutant IDH1 20-mer peptide. Assay: immunoSEQ multiplex PCR; the TCRdb copy retains only in-frame clones and omits some. The table shows tens of thousands of clones, with roughly 80% occurring only once. The source was PBMCs, collected from a glioma patient whose treatment included an IDH1 peptide vaccine. The receptor source for this set is a man aged 18-30 years with glioma. Some clones in this sample may be carry-over from other donors' samples.

This clone came up once. The CDR3 is CASSSRTGSYEQYF. The CDR3 DNA reads as TGCGCCAGCAGCTCCCGGACAGGGTCCTACGAGCAGTACTTC. J is TRBJ2-7 and V is TRBV5-1; 8 positions match TRBD1. CDR1 and CDR2 (germline): SGHRS, YFSETQ. This CDR3 spans 14 amino acids. J gave up 1 base and V 3 bases, and 3 bases lay outside the gene matches.

The CDR3 DNA reads as TGTGCCAGCAGCTGGCAGGGGGCTGGGGGCACTGAAGCTTTCTTT. As protein: CASSWQGAGGTEAFF. The genes are TRBV7-9 and TRBJ1-1; 8 positions match TRBD1. The CDR3 is 15 amino acids. Germline CDR1 SEHNR, CDR2 FQNEAQ (reference sequence). V gave up 4 bases and J gave up 4 bases; unmatched junction bases: 8.

CDR3 sequence reads: CASSPHRGMGYEQYF. The DNA for the CDR3 is TGTGCCAGCAGCCCTCATCGGGGGATGGGCTACGAGCAGTACTTC. V and J are TRBV5-6 and TRBJ2-7, with a tentative D call TRBD2 (6 bases). The CDR3 runs 15 residues. Germline V gene data show CDR1 as SGHDT and CDR2 as YYEEEE. Trimming left V 4 bases short and J 3 bases short, with 17 bases between.

The chain links TRBV9 to TRBJ2-5; 13 bases map to TRBD2. CDR3 length: 17 residues. In germline, CDR1 is SGDLS, CDR2 YYNGEE. Trimming took 2 bases from V and 4 from J; bases not matched to a gene: 8. The CDR3 DNA is TGTGCCAGCAGCGTTGGACTAGCGGGAGTTGGATTAGAGACCCAGTACTTC. This sequence encodes CASSVGLAGVGLETQYF.

V gene TRBV12-5 combines with J gene TRBJ1-5, with D hard to call. The V and J ends lost 1 base and 0 bases respectively, with 10 bases between them. CDR1 is LGHNT and CDR2 is FRNRAP in the germline V gene. The CDR3 runs to 16 residues. The CDR3, as DNA: TGTGCTAGTGGTTTGGCTCCCATTTATAGCAATCAGCCCCAGCATTTT. Amino acids: CASGLAPIYSNQPQHF.

J is TRBJ1-1 and V is TRBV6-6; D is possibly TRBD1 (5 bases). Germline CDR1 MNHNY, CDR2 SVGAGI (reference sequence). CDR3 length: 14 residues. Deletions cut 7 bases from V and 3 bases from J, with 15 bases between. CDR3 sequence (DNA): TGTGCCAGCACCTCAGGGATCCGGGACACTGAAGCTTTCTTT. Translated, it gives CASTSGIRDTEAFF.